The entry that follows covers one T cell receptor beta chain sequence. The record originates from a study of identical twins' blood T cells. Libraries were made from RNA as TCR cDNA, using a modified protocol. TCRdb redid the calling of the 5' RACE reads with MiXCR, one entry per CDR3 protein. The sample gives a few hundred thousand distinct CDR3 sequences, about 28% of which show up once; around 5.6% is in the top ten. The CDR3 covers 15 residues. V lost 6 bases, J lost 3 bases, and 6 bases stayed unmatched. Germline values: CDR1 ENHRY, CDR2 SYGVKD. Six healthy women, forming three identical twin pairs, donated samples.

The sequence came from a woman aged 18-49 years in good health. This sequence joins TRBV10-3 and TRBJ2-2; 8 bases align to TRBD1. The material sequenced was PBMCs. The CDR3: CAIRDSGQDTGELFF. In nucleotides, the CDR3 is TGTGCCATCAGGGACTCGGGACAGGACACCGGGGAGCTGTTTTTT.